This T cell receptor beta chain was obtained from a study of blood T cells in healthy people across ages (dated by TCRdb to about 2015). As for the study more broadly: In model experiments, roughly one uniquely barcoded TCR beta cDNA molecule per two T cells was captured by template switching. The donors were divided into four age groups: young (average 16 years), middle-aged (about 40), aged (under 70) and long-lived (82). Using deep sequencing normalized with unique cDNA molecular identifiers, the study measured how TCR beta repertoire diversity changes with age. Donors of different ages were randomly distributed across sequencing lanes to avoid experimental bias. For two donors (one aged 18 to 29 and one aged 80 or older), the study analyzed two additional independent replicas of 1 million unique cDNA reads from the same blood draw.

As to this clonotype: The antigen this receptor binds is unknown. Per-base quality was not reported, and no clone a single base away is much larger than it.

Paper-wide results and their limitations: Estimates of total diversity based on one million sequenced T cells were regarded as lower bounds and as underestimates. Because profiling used bulk unsorted PBMCs, naive and antigen-experienced compartments could not be compared conclusively. Observed TCR beta diversity per million T cells fell roughly linearly with age, and a significant reduction was already apparent by age around 36. Because donor CMV infection status was unknown, age-related changes in expanded clonotypes were potentially confounded. There was a strong correlation between observed TCR beta diversity and the percentage of naive T cells measured by flow cytometry. The long-lived group showed more naive CD4+ T cells, fewer expanded clones and increased TCR diversity than the aged group, suggesting age selection.

V lost 5 bases and J lost 6 bases; the stretch between them is 11 bases long. CDR1 and CDR2 were assigned from the germline V gene (reference sequence) as DFQATT and SNEGSKA. The CDR3 sequence holds 12 residues, the cysteine and phenylalanine included. Only the CDR3 DNA stays, 36 bases, in frame from base 1. Receptors were amplified or captured by 5' RACE. Sequencing used an Illumina HiSeq 2500. A second PCR of about 6 to 11 cycles was run with a J-beta primer mix and a sample-barcoded 5' primer. Each TCR beta cDNA molecule received a unique molecular identifier from a template-switch 5' adaptor carrying 12 random nucleotides. Each sample yielded at least 3 million CDR3-containing paired-end reads. First-strand cDNA was synthesized from all RNA with the Mint cDNA synthesis kit, primed by a TRBC-specific oligonucleotide. After uracil-DNA glycosylase treatment, a first 18-cycle PCR used universal primers M1SS and BC2_uni_R on all cDNA. In the paper's pipeline: For normalization, 1 million high-quality reads, each with a distinct molecular identifier, were randomly selected from each sample. Instead of being binned into consensus sequences, reads with shared molecular identifiers were discarded. MiTCR, with a Q25 quality threshold and the strictest error-elimination algorithm, was used for CDR3 identification, clonotype clustering and error correction. A nonparametric unseen species model with Euler transformation was used to estimate a lower bound on total TCR beta diversity. TCRdb took the public reads, trimmed them with fastp at Q25, ran MiXCR for clone calling and kept in-frame beta chains. Rows merge per CDR3 protein into single entries with the most common DNA and genes. Clone size and V and J calls follow TCRdb, not the original study. Across this sample there are 1.5 million to 2 million distinct CDR3 sequences, with 40% to 55% seen only once. In total, the top ten clones hold about 2.1% of the sample.

Donors were 40 or so systemically healthy Caucasian individuals from Russia aged 6 to 90 years. Each donor gave 8 to 10 milliliters of peripheral blood, collected into EDTA-treated Vacutainer tubes. Ficoll-Paque density-gradient centrifugation was used to isolate PBMCs, with at least 7 million per sample. Total RNA, at least 5 micrograms per sample, was extracted from PBMCs with Trizol reagent. For every donor, an aliquot of PBMCs went through flow cytometry to measure the percentages of naive CD45RAhigh/CD27high T cells. Here the chain combines TRBV20-1 and TRBJ1-5, with no confident D gene call. The sequencing sample was made of blood. The TCR was taken from a woman aged 40 to 49 in good health. In nucleotide form, the sequence is TGCAGTGCTCTAAGTGGTGGTCAGCCCCAGCATTTT. It translates to CSALSGGQPQHF.